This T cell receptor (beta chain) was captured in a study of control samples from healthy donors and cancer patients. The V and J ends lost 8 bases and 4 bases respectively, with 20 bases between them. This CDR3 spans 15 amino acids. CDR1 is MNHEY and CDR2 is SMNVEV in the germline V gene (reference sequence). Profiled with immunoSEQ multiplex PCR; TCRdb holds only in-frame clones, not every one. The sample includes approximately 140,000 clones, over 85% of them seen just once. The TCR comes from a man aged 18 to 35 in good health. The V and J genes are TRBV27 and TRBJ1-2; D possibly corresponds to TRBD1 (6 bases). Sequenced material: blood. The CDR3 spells CASGVRGATSYGYTF. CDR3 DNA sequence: TGTGCCAGCGGGGTGCGGGGGGCGACCTCCTATGGCTACACCTTC.